The subject of this entry is one T cell receptor (beta chain). Antigen unknown. This entry is derived from a study of T cell responses to AZD1222 COVID-19 vaccine. Findings and limits, study-wide: Clonal diversity was possibly underestimated, and the donors were mostly white British, with more females. Spike-wide vaccine-associated CD4 TCRs dominated at 160-218 and 743-854.

The germline CDR1 and CDR2 sequences are MGHRA and YSYEKL. The CDR3 spans 16 residues. V lost 0 bases to trimming and J lost 5 bases, with 13 bases between them. The repertoire was sequenced with immunoSEQ multiplex PCR; TCRdb's copy has only in-frame clones and lacks some. Among about 120,000 clones listed, roughly 90% were seen once. Source: peripheral blood, taken on day 0 of AZD1222 vaccination. The clonotype originates from an adult in good health. The V gene is TRBV4-1, the J gene TRBJ2-2; D not certain. The CDR3 here is CASSQEGTLGTGELFF. The DNA of the CDR3 is TGCGCCAGCAGCCAAGAGGGCACGTTAGGGACCGGGGAGCTGTTTTTT.